This is a list of T cell receptor beta chains from one sample in a study of blood T cell repertoires in COVID-19. TCRdb's table, derived via immunoSEQ multiplex PCR, lists solely in-frame clones and lacks some. The sample holds about 210,000 clones, 82% seen once. The specimen sequenced was peripheral blood. The receptors originated from a woman between 70 and 85 years old with COVID-19, enrolled during active disease. Each CDR3 is given with its conserved first and last residue. A D gene is named only where the DNA matches it firmly. The size field is filled for only some rows; it gives once, few, many or a size class.

v_gene	abundance	j_gene	d_gene	CDR3nt	CDR3aa
TRBV6-5	-	TRBJ2-1	TRBD2	TGTGCCAGCAGTTATAGCGGGAGGTATGGCAATGAGCAGTTCTTC	CASSYSGRYGNEQFF
TRBV20-1	-	TRBJ1-2	-	TGCAGTGCACAGGAAAGGGGTGGCTACACCTTC	CSAQERGGYTF
TRBV7-3	-	TRBJ2-1	-	TGTGCCAGCAGCTCGCTAGCGCCCAATGAGCAGTTCTTC	CASSSLAPNEQFF
TRBV28	-	TRBJ1-6	-	TGTGCCAGCAGTTATATTGGGGGCTCCATAAATTCACCCCTCCACTTT	CASSYIGGSINSPLHF
TRBV30	-	TRBJ2-7	-	TGTGCCTGGTCCTCGAGGGACGAGCAGTACTTC	CAWSSRDEQYF
TRBV7-2	-	TRBJ2-4	TRBD1	TGTGCCAGCAACGAGGTACAGGGGGTAATGCGCATTCAGTACTTC	CASNEVQGVMRIQYF
TRBV19	-	TRBJ2-2	-	TGTGCCAGTAGTATAGTTACTCCCCAGGGGATCGGGGAGCTGTTTTTT	CASSIVTPQGIGELFF
TRBV7-2	-	TRBJ1-3	TRBD1	TGTGCCAGCAGCTTAGTATCACAGGGGGATTTTGGAAACACCATATATTTT	CASSLVSQGDFGNTIYF
TRBV5-4	-	TRBJ2-1	-	TGTGCCAGCAGCTTGGGGACGGGGTACAATGAGCAGTTCTTC	CASSLGTGYNEQFF
TRBV4-2	few	TRBJ2-2	TRBD2	TGTGCCAGCAGCCCGGGGGGCGCGGGAGGGGTCACCGGGGAGCTGTTTTTT	CASSPGGAGGVTGELFF
TRBV27	few	TRBJ1-1	-	TGTGCCAGCAGTGTCCGGCGGGGTGTAACTTTCTTT	CASSVRRGVTFF
TRBV28	-	TRBJ2-1	TRBD2	TGTGCCAGCAGTACCGGGACTAGCAGCCAGAATCAGTTCTTC	CASSTGTSSQNQFF
TRBV19	-	TRBJ2-3	-	TGTGCCAGTAGTATTAAAGCGGATGGTGGCACAGATACGCAGTATTTT	CASSIKADGGTDTQYF
TRBV24-1	once	TRBJ2-2	-	TGTGCCACCAGTGACTCCTCCTCAGGGAAGAGAACCGGGGAGCTGTTTTTT	CATSDSSSGKRTGELFF
TRBV9	few	TRBJ1-1	-	TGTGCCAGCAGCGTAGTGTCAGATACCACTGAAGCTTTCTTT	CASSVVSDTTEAFF
TRBV30	-	TRBJ1-5	-	TGTGCCTGGAGTTTCTTTGGCAGGGATCAGCCCCAGCATTTT	CAWSFFGRDQPQHF
TRBV5-1	-	TRBJ1-1	-	TGCGCCAGCAGCTTCCTAGGACAGTCCCACTTCACTGAAGCTTTCTTT	CASSFLGQSHFTEAFF
TRBV11-1	-	TRBJ2-2	TRBD2	TGTGCCAGCAGCTTAGGACTAGCAGCCGGGGAGCTGTTTTTT	CASSLGLAAGELFF
TRBV28	-	TRBJ2-7	-	TGTGCCAGCAGTCTCCTCTCCGGGACAAAGGGCTACGAGCAGTACTTC	CASSLLSGTKGYEQYF
TRBV4-3	-	TRBJ2-7	TRBD2	TGCGCCAGCAGCCAATCCGGCGGGACTAGTGCCTACGAGCAGTACTTC	CASSQSGGTSAYEQYF
TRBV7-3	-	TRBJ2-5	TRBD2	TGTGCCAGCAGCTTGGGACTAGCGGGGTCCGGGGTCCAGTACTTC	CASSLGLAGSGVQYF
TRBV24-1	-	TRBJ2-3	TRBD1	TGTGCCACCAGTGATCCATATCGGACAGGGCTGAGCACAGATACGCAGTATTTT	CATSDPYRTGLSTDTQYF
TRBV19	once	TRBJ2-1	TRBD2	TGTGCCAGTAGTACCTCGGGACTACTAGTAGGTAATGAGCAGTTCTTC	CASSTSGLLVGNEQFF
TRBV6-5	-	TRBJ1-5	-	TGTGCCAGCAGGCCGACAAGAAATCAGCCCCAGCATTTT	CASRPTRNQPQHF
TRBV10-1	-	TRBJ1-6	TRBD1	TGCGCCAGCAGTGTCTCCGGGACAGGGGATTCACCCCTCCACTTT	CASSVSGTGDSPLHF
TRBV15	few	TRBJ1-2	-	TGTGCCACCAGCAGAGAAGCTGTGTATGGCTACACCTTC	CATSREAVYGYTF
TRBV7-2	-	TRBJ2-3	TRBD1	TGTGCCAGCAGCTCACGGACAGGTCAGGATACGCAGTATTTT	CASSSRTGQDTQYF
TRBV27	-	TRBJ2-1	TRBD2	TGTGCCAGCAGCCCCCGATCTACTAGCGGGATGAACAATGAGCAGTTCTTC	CASSPRSTSGMNNEQFF
TRBV27	-	TRBJ1-6	TRBD1	TGTGCCAGCAGCCTGGGTGGGGCAGGGGGGAATTCACCCCTCCACTTT	CASSLGGAGGNSPLHF
TRBV27	-	TRBJ2-5	-	TGTGCCAGCAGTTATTCTAACCCCGTGGGGGCGGAGACCCAGTACTTC	CASSYSNPVGAETQYF
TRBV6-5	-	TRBJ1-1	TRBD1	TGTGCCAGCAGCGCAGGGGGCCGTTCCCCTTTCTTT	CASSAGGRSPFF
TRBV9	-	TRBJ1-5	-	TGTGCCAGCAGCGTAGGTAGCGCGCCAAATCAGCCCCAGCATTTT	CASSVGSAPNQPQHF
TRBV18	-	TRBJ2-2	TRBD1	TGTGCCAGCTCGCAAGACCTCAGGGGGAGCACCGGGGAGCTGTTTTTT	CASSQDLRGSTGELFF